Here is one TCR beta chain with its context. This sample was taken from a study of technical replicates of blood from a few donors. Profiled with immunoSEQ multiplex PCR; TCRdb holds only in-frame clones, not every one. This repertoire shows tens of thousands of clones, 96% found once; its top ten account for about 0.2%. The V segment lost 7 bases and the J segment 4 bases; nucleotides outside the gene matches: 9. Germline V gene data show CDR1 as MDHEN and CDR2 as SYDVKM. The CDR3 contains 15 residues. Sequenced: T cells isolated from PBMCs. The chain joins TRBV28 to TRBJ1-5; 8 bases align to TRBD1. The source of this sequence is a human donor in good health. The CDR3 DNA reads TGTGCCAGCAACACTTGGCAGGGGGCGAATCAGCCCCAGCATTTT. The encoded protein is CASNTWQGANQPQHF.